The 2 T cell receptor beta chains reported below all come from one sample, sequenced in a study of T cells in Graves' hyperthyroidism and ophthalmopathy. Amplification targeted TCR beta CDR3 regions from RNA transcripts. The HTBI primer set served for first-round RT-PCR of the TCR CDR3. TCRdb used MiXCR to reprocess the multiplex PCR reads, holding one entry per CDR3 protein. The sample has 800,000 or so distinct CDR3 sequences, about two fifths seen once. The material sequenced was blood. These receptors originate from a man aged 18-30 years with Graves' hyperthyroidism.

The rearrangement uses TRBV29-1 and TRBJ2-5, with D tentatively TRBD1 or TRBD2 (6 bases each). V was trimmed by 6 bases and J by 7 bases, leaving 15 bases between them. CDR1 and CDR2 from the germline V gene are SQVTM and ANQGSEA. This CDR3 contains 12 residues. CDR3 loop: CSVRTTGRTQYF. The CDR3 nucleotides are TGCAGCGTGCGGACTACAGGGAGGACCCAGTACTTC.

This clonotype was counted a single time. The chain carries TRBV20-1 and TRBJ1-5; 9 nucleotides agree with TRBD1. The CDR3 is 15 residues long. Per germline, CDR1 DFQATT and CDR2 SNEGSKA (reference sequence). Trimming took 6 bases from V and 3 from J; bases not matched to a gene: 9. DNA for the CDR3: TGCAGTGCGGCCGAGACAGGGGGGAACAATCAGCCCCAGCATTTT. Protein: CSAAETGGNNQPQHF.